The 21 T cell receptor beta chains listed next were all sequenced from one sample in a study of blood T cell repertoires in COVID-19. Sequenced by immunoSEQ multiplex PCR; TCRdb stores in-frame clones only, minus some. Of around 190,000 clones in the sample, 65% to 90% are singletons; the top ten hold roughly 13%. The sample taken for sequencing was peripheral blood. Every receptor here comes from a human donor in a cohort sampled during active COVID-19.

The chain recombines TRBV16 with TRBJ1-5; D is unclear. CDR1 and CDR2 from the germline V gene are KGHSY and FQNENV. V was shortened by 0 bases and J by 3 bases, with 12 bases between the two germline ends. The CDR3 consists of 16 residues. The CDR3 here is CASSQSMTGYNQPQHF. In nucleotides, the CDR3 is TGTGCCAGCAGCCAATCGATGACGGGGTACAATCAGCCCCAGCATTTT.

The CDR3 protein is CASRTGASGYNEQFF. CDR3 in DNA: TGTGCCAGCAGGACAGGAGCTAGCGGTTACAATGAGCAGTTCTTC. The rearrangement joins TRBV5-4 to TRBJ2-1; tentative D call: TRBD2 (7 bases). This CDR3 has 15 residues. The V gene lost 5 bases and the J gene lost 4 bases, with 16 bases spanning the gap. From germline, CDR1 is SGHNT and CDR2 YYREEE (reference sequence).

This rearrangement joins TRBV12-3 or TRBV12-4 to TRBJ2-5, with a weak D call TRBD2 (6 bases). With 5 bases removed from V and 5 bases from J, the gap between germline ends came to 9 bases. There are 12 residues in the CDR3. The chain's CDR3 is CASSGGGETQYF. The CDR3 coding sequence is TGTGCCAGCAGTGGGGGAGGTGAGACCCAGTACTTC.

DNA for the CDR3: TGTGCCAGTAGTATAATGACAGGGTCGGGGGAGACCCAGTACTTC. This translates into CASSIMTGSGETQYF. This chain joins TRBV19 and TRBJ2-5; 7 bases fit TRBD1. Germline CDR1 reads LNHDA; CDR2 reads SQIVND (reference sequence). V lost 2 bases and J lost 5; bases outside the gene matches: 8. This CDR3 is 15 amino acids long.

V usage is TRBV7-8 and J usage is TRBJ2-1, with 7 bases matching TRBD1. V shed 2 bases and J 6 bases; nucleotides not matched to a gene: 1. Germline-derived CDR1 and CDR2 are SGHVS and FQNEAQ. The CDR3 is 13 residues long. The CDR3 loop reads CASSLPGGNEQFF. The CDR3 bases are TGTGCCAGCAGCTTACCAGGGGGCAATGAGCAGTTCTTC. Full variable domain (missing parts from reference TRBV7-8 and TRBJ2-1): GAGVSQSPRYKVAKRGQDVALRCDPISGHVSLFWYQQALGQGPEFLTYFQNEAQLDKSGLPSDRFFAERPEGSVSTLKIQRTQQEDSAVYLCASSLPGGNEQFFGPGTRLTVL.

The chain couples TRBV5-1 to TRBJ1-2; no clear D gene. The CDR3 length is 15 residues. Germline CDR1 and CDR2: SGHRS and YFSETQ. Trimming left V 0 bases short and J 0 bases short, with 9 bases between. The CDR3 reads CASSLGAEANYGYTF. Written as DNA, the CDR3 is TGCGCCAGCAGCTTGGGGGCAGAAGCTAACTATGGCTACACCTTC.

The rearrangement joins TRBV4-2 to TRBJ2-1; 8 bases fit TRBD2. The germline V gene has CDR1 LGHNA and CDR2 YNFKEQ. The V gene end was trimmed by 1 base and the J gene end by 5 bases; junction bases not matched to a gene: 7. The length of the CDR3 is 16 residues. The chain's CDR3 is CASSQVPSGGDNEQFF. The CDR3 DNA reads as TGTGCCAGCAGCCAAGTCCCGAGCGGGGGTGACAATGAGCAGTTCTTC.

This clone was counted only a few times. This sequence joins TRBV3-1 (or the pseudogene TRBV3-2) and TRBJ2-7, with 7 bases matching TRBD2. V lost 2 bases, J lost 0 bases, and 4 bases stayed unmatched. Germline V gene lookup returns CDR1 LGHDT and CDR2 YNNKEL (reference sequence). This CDR3 contains 15 residues. CDR3 sequence: CASSQRDYHSYEQYF. CDR3 bases: TGTGCCAGCAGCCAACGGGACTACCACTCCTACGAGCAGTACTTC.

V is TRBV28 and J is TRBJ2-7; TRBD1 is a possible D gene (6 bases). V lost 5 bases and J lost 3, with 14 bases in between. Germline V CDR1 and CDR2: MDHEN, SYDVKM. CDR3 size: 14 residues. The CDR3 DNA sequence: TGTGCCAGCAGTACTACAGGGTCTATCTACGAGCAGTACTTC. Amino acid sequence: CASSTTGSIYEQYF.

The chain employs TRBV5-1 and TRBJ2-2, with 11 bases matching TRBD2. Germline V lookup: CDR1 SGHRS, CDR2 YFSETQ. CDR3 length equals 18 residues. V trimming: 4 bases; J trimming: 5 bases; junction bases outside the gene matches: 13. CDR3 in amino acids: CASSPPGLAASWTGELFF. In DNA form, the CDR3 reads TGCGCCAGCAGCCCACCGGGACTAGCGGCCTCTTGGACCGGGGAGCTGTTTTTT. The full variable domain, completed using reference TRBV5-1 and TRBJ2-2, is KAGVTQTPRYLIKTRGQQVTLSCSPISGHRSVSWYQQTPGQGLQFLFEYFSETQRNKGNFPGRFSGRQFSNSRSEMNVSTLELGDSALYLCASSPPGLAASWTGELFFGEGSRLTVL.

In this sample, this clone turned up once. The genes are TRBV9 and TRBJ2-2; 16 bases match TRBD2. The CDR3 contains 18 residues. V was clipped by 2 bases and J by 2 bases; unmatched bases: 3. Germline V gene data show CDR1 as SGDLS and CDR2 as YYNGEE. This CDR3 reads CASSVGLAGGSNTGELFF. In DNA form, the CDR3 reads TGTGCCAGCAGCGTGGGACTAGCGGGAGGGTCCAACACCGGGGAGCTGTTTTTT.

This chain links TRBV19 with TRBJ1-4, with TRBD1 as a possible D gene (5 bases). The length of the CDR3 is 13 residues. V was cut by 5 bases and J by 8 bases, with 12 bases left in between. Germline values: CDR1 LNHDA, CDR2 SQIVND (reference sequence). CDR3 in DNA: TGTGCCAGTAGTGTGGACAACGTGGAAAAACTGTTTTTT. This sequence encodes CASSVDNVEKLFF.

The chain combines TRBV6-2 or TRBV6-3 with TRBJ2-5, with D possibly being TRBD2 (5 bases). Trimming pared 5 bases from V and 5 bases from J, leaving 15 bases between. Germline-derived CDR1 and CDR2 are MNHEY and SVGEGT. This CDR3 comprises 14 residues. CDR3 nucleotides: TGTGCCAGCAGTCCCGGGCCACGGAGGGAGACCCAGTACTTC. Translating it yields CASSPGPRRETQYF.

The chain carries TRBV27 and TRBJ2-3, with 10 bases lining up with TRBD2. This CDR3 comprises 16 residues. Trimming removed 5 bases from V and 2 bases from J; junction bases left unmatched: 7. Germline V gene data show CDR1 as MNHEY and CDR2 as SMNVEV (reference sequence). In DNA form, the CDR3 reads TGTGCCAGCAGTCCCGGACTAGCGGACGTCACAGATACGCAGTATTTT. It specifies CASSPGLADVTDTQYF.

This clone was observed a few times. The J gene is TRBJ2-5, the V gene TRBV28; 9 bases map to TRBD1. The CDR3 sequence is 14 residues long. Germline trimming cut 8 bases from V and 6 bases from J; bases unmatched to any gene: 10. Per the germline V gene, CDR1 is MDHEN and CDR2 is SYDVKM. In nucleotides, the CDR3 is TGTGCCAGCTTCGAAGGACAGGGGTGGAAGACCCAGTACTTC. Residues: CASFEGQGWKTQYF.

This clone was seen a few times. The V gene is TRBV27, the J gene TRBJ2-1; weak D call: TRBD2 (6 bases). This CDR3 contains 13 residues. The ends were cut back, 6 bases at V and 6 bases at J, with 12 bases in the middle. Germline V CDR1 and CDR2: MNHEY, SMNVEV (reference sequence). CDR3 DNA: TGTGCCAGCAGAAAGAGTAGCGGCAATGAGCAGTTCTTC. Residues: CASRKSSGNEQFF.

The V gene is TRBV28, the J gene TRBJ2-1; D perhaps matches TRBD2 (5 bases). Germline-derived CDR1 and CDR2 are MDHEN and SYDVKM. The CDR3 is 14 residues long. The V end lost 1 base, the J end lost 5 bases, and 9 bases lay between the germline ends. The CDR3 spells CASSLLSGNNEQFF. The CDR3 DNA reads as TGTGCCAGCAGTTTATTATCGGGGAACAATGAGCAGTTCTTC.

The rearrangement uses TRBV6-1 and TRBJ2-2; 12 bases map to TRBD2. Germline V CDR1 and CDR2: MNHNS, SASEGT. V dropped 2 bases and J dropped 3; count of bases not matched to a gene: 4. The CDR3 loop spans 17 amino acids. CDR3 sequence reads: CASSERLAGGHTGELFF. CDR3 coding DNA: TGTGCCAGCAGTGAACGGCTAGCGGGAGGGCACACCGGGGAGCTGTTTTTT.

This rearrangement joins TRBV5-1 to TRBJ2-6; the D gene is possibly TRBD1 (6 bases). The germline V gene encodes CDR1 SGHRS and CDR2 YFSETQ. The CDR3 totals 16 residues. The V end lost 2 bases, the J end lost 4 bases, and 13 bases lay between the germline ends. This CDR3 is CASSLTTGYGANVLTF. DNA of the CDR3: TGCGCCAGCAGCTTAACAACAGGGTACGGGGCCAACGTCCTGACTTTC.

The V call is TRBV30, the J call TRBJ2-5; TRBD2 matches 10 bases. This CDR3 has 15 amino acids. The germline CDR1 and CDR2 sequences are GTSNPN and SVGIG (reference sequence). The V and J ends lost 0 bases and 5 bases, in that order; junction bases with no gene match: 6. The CDR3: CAWSVVAGGVETQYF. The CDR3 DNA reads TGTGCCTGGAGTGTGGTAGCGGGAGGAGTTGAGACCCAGTACTTC.

This chain connects TRBV5-1 to TRBJ2-7, with 8 positions matching TRBD1. The CDR3 runs 15 residues. V shed 1 base and J 3 bases; nucleotides not matched to a gene: 6. Germline loops: CDR1 SGHRS, CDR2 YFSETQ. CDR3 residues: CASSLLTGQVYEQYF. In nucleotides, the CDR3 is TGCGCCAGCAGCTTGCTAACGGGACAGGTCTACGAGCAGTACTTC. The variable domain in full, with the rest retrieved from reference TRBV5-1 and TRBJ2-7, is KAGVTQTPRYLIKTRGQQVTLSCSPISGHRSVSWYQQTPGQGLQFLFEYFSETQRNKGNFPGRFSGRQFSNSRSEMNVSTLELGDSALYLCASSLLTGQVYEQYFGPGTRLTVT.